This T cell receptor (beta chain) was documented in a study of tumor-infiltrating lymphocytes in oesophageal squamous cell carcinoma. This clonotype was counted many times. Using its own MiXCR run on the PCR reads, TCRdb lists one record per CDR3 protein. Counted here are around 22,000 distinct CDR3 sequences, about a third occurring once; the ten biggest clones make up approximately 20%. V lost 2 bases and J lost 7, with 14 bases in between. Germline CDR1 is MNHNY and CDR2 is SVGAGI (reference sequence). This CDR3 region has 14 residues. The origin of this receptor is a female donor with esophageal squamous cell carcinoma. Material: esophageal tumor tissue. This sequence joins TRBV6-6 and TRBJ1-2; D is possibly TRBD1 (5 bases). The CDR3 protein is CASSYRDSSIGYTF. DNA for the CDR3: TGTGCCAGCAGTTACCGAGACAGCAGTATTGGCTACACCTTC.